This TCR beta chain was found in a study of PD-1 blockade in classical Hodgkin lymphoma. This CDR3 spans 12 amino acids. The germline gives CDR1 LNHDA, CDR2 SQIVND (reference sequence). The V end was cut by 4 bases, the J end by 6 bases, with 9 bases between. Stated time point: cycle 4 day 1 (C4D1), after six to seven weeks of nivolumab. Brentuximab vedotin exposure varied, and every patient relapsed after autologous stem cell transplantation. Using immunoSEQ multiplex PCR, the repertoire was profiled, and TCRdb retains in-frame clones only, with some absent. The sample lists about 64,000 clones, more than 80% occurring once.

Sequencing used peripheral blood mononuclear cells (PBMCs), obtained before the fourth cycle of nivolumab. The chain has TRBV19 and TRBJ1-1, with a possible D match to TRBD1 (5 bases). The source is a human donor with classical Hodgkin lymphoma. CDR3 loop: CASSRGVAEAFF. The CDR3 bases are TGTGCCAGTAGTAGGGGGGTGGCTGAAGCTTTCTTT.